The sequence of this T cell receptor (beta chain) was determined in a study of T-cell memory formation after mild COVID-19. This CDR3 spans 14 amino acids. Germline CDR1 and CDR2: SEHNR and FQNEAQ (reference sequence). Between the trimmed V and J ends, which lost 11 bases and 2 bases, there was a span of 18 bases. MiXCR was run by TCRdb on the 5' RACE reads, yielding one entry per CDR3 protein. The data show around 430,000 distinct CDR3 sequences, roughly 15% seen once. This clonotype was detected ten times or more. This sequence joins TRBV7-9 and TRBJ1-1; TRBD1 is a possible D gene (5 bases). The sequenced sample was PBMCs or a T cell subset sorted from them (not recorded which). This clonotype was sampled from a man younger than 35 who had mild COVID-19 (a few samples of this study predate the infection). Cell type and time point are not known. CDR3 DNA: TGTGCCCCCGAGGGGCCGCGGCAAAACACTGAAGCTTTCTTT. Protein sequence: CAPEGPRQNTEAFF.